Detailed here is one T cell receptor beta chain. The antigen is undetermined. The data belong to a study of shared clonotypes between healthy human individuals. Study-level results: Lower generation probabilities were found for non-shared clonotypes than for those shared by all four donors. Generally, naive subsets (rather than memory subsets) showed larger estimated richness.

Selected positively for CCR7 and CD45RO-negative, naive CD8 cells excluded terminally differentiated effector memory CD45RA+ cells. V was trimmed by 5 bases and J by 8 bases, leaving 18 bases between them. The CDR3 loop spans 15 amino acids. CDR1 and CDR2 (germline): SEHNR, FQNEAQ (reference sequence). TCRdb's table, derived via immunoSEQ multiplex PCR, lists solely in-frame clones and lacks some. The profile covers 2 million or so clones, with about 95% appearing a single time and about 1.1% taken by the ten largest. This rearrangement joins TRBV7-9 to TRBJ1-4; the D gene is possibly TRBD1 (6 bases). Sequencing was carried out using naive CD8+ T cells sorted from blood. The TCR originated in a young man in good health. The CDR3 loop is CASSPPTGSAEKLFF. In DNA, the CDR3 is TGTGCCAGCAGCCCCCCGACAGGAAGTGCGGAAAAACTGTTTTTT.